The 9 T cell receptor beta chains below all came from one sample that was sequenced in a study of T cell responses to AZD1222 COVID-19 vaccine. Sequencing was performed with immunoSEQ multiplex PCR; in TCRdb, only in-frame clones are kept and a portion is missing. The repertoire holds about 48,000 clones, 70% to 90% seen once, with less than 6% in the top ten. The material sequenced was peripheral blood, taken 28 days after the second AZD1222 dose. The receptors shown here come from an adult who received the AZD1222 COVID-19 vaccine.

The chain recombines TRBV11-2 with TRBJ1-4; D is possibly TRBD1 (5 bases). The V end was cut by 1 base, the J end by 8 bases, with 14 bases between. The CDR3 is 15 residues long. Germline V lookup: CDR1 SGHAT, CDR2 FQNNGV. CDR3 in DNA: TGTGCCAGCAGCTTAGGGGGGTTCCCGATAGAAAAACTGTTTTTT. This gives the protein CASSLGGFPIEKLFF.

The chain combines TRBV6-5 with TRBJ2-4; D call uncertain. The CDR3 sequence is 12 residues long. Germline V lookup: CDR1 MNHEY, CDR2 SVGAGI. With 5 bases removed from V and 6 bases from J, the gap between germline ends came to 8 bases. The CDR3 is CASSPGSNIQYF. DNA of the CDR3: TGTGCCAGCAGTCCCGGATCAAACATTCAGTACTTC.

This sequence joins TRBV5-1 and TRBJ2-1; 7 positions agree with TRBD2. Trimming at V came to 3 bases and at J to 4 bases, leaving 7 bases not matched to a gene. The CDR3 covers 15 residues. CDR1 is SGHRS, CDR2 YFSETQ, per germline. CDR3: CASSSGGSGYNEQFF. CDR3 bases: TGCGCCAGCAGCTCGGGGGGTTCGGGTTACAATGAGCAGTTCTTC.

The chain employs TRBV2 and TRBJ2-3; D is possibly TRBD1 (5 bases). Germline-derived CDR1 and CDR2 are SNHLY and FYNNEI. The CDR3 consists of 14 residues. Between the trimmed V and J ends, which lost 7 bases and 0 bases, there was a span of 11 bases. CDR3 region: CASKGQASTDTQYF. CDR3 nucleotides: TGTGCCAGCAAGGGGCAGGCGAGCACAGATACGCAGTATTTT.

V usage is TRBV5-1 and J usage is TRBJ2-5; the D gene is possibly TRBD2 (6 bases). Germline-derived CDR1 and CDR2 are SGHRS and YFSETQ. This CDR3 comprises 16 residues. Trimming took off 4 bases at V and 1 base at J, with 17 bases between the two ends. CDR3 amino acids: CASSLLPGGGQETQYF. The DNA for the CDR3 is TGCGCCAGCAGCCTACTCCCCGGGGGAGGCCAAGAGACCCAGTACTTC.

The chain carries TRBV3-1 (or the pseudogene TRBV3-2) and TRBJ1-2; D not resolved. The CDR3 has 17 residues. The germline V gene encodes CDR1 LGHDT and CDR2 YNNKEL (reference sequence). Trimming stripped 2 bases from V and 5 bases from J, with 21 bases between. The CDR3, as DNA: TGTGCCAGCAGCCAACCACGCGGGGTTTCGAATTATTATGGCTACACCTTC. This gives the protein CASSQPRGVSNYYGYTF.

The rearrangement uses TRBV5-8 and TRBJ2-3, with TRBD2 identical over 11 bases. The CDR3 totals 19 residues. Germline CDR1 is SGHTS and CDR2 is YDEGEE. Trimming at V came to 0 bases and at J to 4 bases, leaving 13 bases not matched to a gene. The CDR3 nucleotides read TGTGCCAGCAGCTTGGCCGGTACTAGCGGGGGCGGGAGGCCAGATACGCAGTATTTT. Residues: CASSLAGTSGGGRPDTQYF.

The gene calls are TRBV6-5 and TRBJ1-1, with D unresolved. Germline CDR1 and CDR2: MNHEY and SVGAGI. Trimming took 6 bases from V and 7 from J, leaving 12 bases between them. This CDR3 comprises 12 residues. The CDR3 loop reads CASRTRHDEAFF. DNA for the CDR3: TGTGCCAGCAGAACCCGACACGATGAAGCTTTCTTT.

The gene calls are TRBV3-1 (or the pseudogene TRBV3-2) and TRBJ2-7; D unresolved. Germline CDR1 LGHDT, CDR2 YNNKEL (reference sequence). This CDR3 is 12 amino acids long. Trimming pared 3 bases from V and 4 bases from J, leaving 7 bases between. The CDR3 sequence is CASSHGPYEQYF. The CDR3 DNA sequence: TGTGCCAGCAGCCATGGACCGTACGAGCAGTACTTC.